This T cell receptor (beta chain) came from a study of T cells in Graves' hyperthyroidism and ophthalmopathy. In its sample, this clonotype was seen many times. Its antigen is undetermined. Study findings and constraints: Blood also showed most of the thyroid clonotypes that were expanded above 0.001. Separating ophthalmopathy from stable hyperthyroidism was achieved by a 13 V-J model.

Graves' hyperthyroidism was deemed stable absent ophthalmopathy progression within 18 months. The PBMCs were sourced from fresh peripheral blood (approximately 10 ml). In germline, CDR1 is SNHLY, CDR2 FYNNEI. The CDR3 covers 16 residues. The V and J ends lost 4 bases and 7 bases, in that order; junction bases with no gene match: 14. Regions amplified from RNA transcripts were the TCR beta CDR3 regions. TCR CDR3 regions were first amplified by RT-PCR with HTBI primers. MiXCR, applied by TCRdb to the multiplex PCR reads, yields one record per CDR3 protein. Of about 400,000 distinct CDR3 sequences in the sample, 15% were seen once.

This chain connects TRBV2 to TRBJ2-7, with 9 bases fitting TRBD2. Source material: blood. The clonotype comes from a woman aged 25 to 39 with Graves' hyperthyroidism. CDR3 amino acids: CASSVASGTVLREQYF. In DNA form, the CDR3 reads TGTGCCAGCAGTGTGGCTAGCGGGACAGTTCTACGGGAGCAGTACTTC.